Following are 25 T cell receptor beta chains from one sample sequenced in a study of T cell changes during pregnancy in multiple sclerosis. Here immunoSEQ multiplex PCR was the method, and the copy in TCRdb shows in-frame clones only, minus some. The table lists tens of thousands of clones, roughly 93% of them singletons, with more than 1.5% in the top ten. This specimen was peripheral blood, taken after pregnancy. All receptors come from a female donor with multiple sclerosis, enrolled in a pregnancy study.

The CDR3 sequence is CATSRGDQTTLSEQFF. The CDR3 coding sequence is TGTGCCACCAGCAGAGGAGACCAGACTACATTAAGTGAGCAGTTCTTC. The J gene is TRBJ2-1, the V gene TRBV15; perhaps TRBD2 as D (5 bases). Between the trimmed V and J ends, which lost 1 base and 9 bases, there was a span of 19 bases. Germline CDR1 LNHNV, CDR2 YYDKDF (reference sequence). This CDR3 comprises 16 residues.

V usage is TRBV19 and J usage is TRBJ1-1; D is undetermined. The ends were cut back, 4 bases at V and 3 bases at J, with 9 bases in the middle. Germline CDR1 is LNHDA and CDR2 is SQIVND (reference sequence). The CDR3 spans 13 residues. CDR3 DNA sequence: TGTGCCAGTAGTAGGGCCGGGGACACTGAAGCTTTCTTT. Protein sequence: CASSRAGDTEAFF.

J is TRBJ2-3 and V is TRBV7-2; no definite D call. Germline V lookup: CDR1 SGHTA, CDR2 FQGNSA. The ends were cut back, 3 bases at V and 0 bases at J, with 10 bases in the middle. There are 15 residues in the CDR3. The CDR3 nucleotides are TGTGCCAGCAGCTTGACGGGTACTAGCACAGATACGCAGTATTTT. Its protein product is CASSLTGTSTDTQYF.

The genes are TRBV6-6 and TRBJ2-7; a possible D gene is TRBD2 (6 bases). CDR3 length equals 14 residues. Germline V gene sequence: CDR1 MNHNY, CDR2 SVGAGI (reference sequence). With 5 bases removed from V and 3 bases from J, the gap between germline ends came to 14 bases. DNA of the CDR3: TGTGCCAGCAGTACTTTAGCGGAAAGCTACGAGCAGTACTTC. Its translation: CASSTLAESYEQYF.

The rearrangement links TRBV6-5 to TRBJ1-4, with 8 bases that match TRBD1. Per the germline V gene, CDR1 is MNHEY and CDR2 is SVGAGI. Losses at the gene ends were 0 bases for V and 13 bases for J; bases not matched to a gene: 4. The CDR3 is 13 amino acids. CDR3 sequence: CASSYSDRGVLFF. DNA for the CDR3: TGTGCCAGCAGTTACTCCGACAGGGGAGTACTGTTTTTT.

For the CDR3, the DNA is TGTGCCAGCCCACCTGTCTCCCACCTTACAACCGATGAGCAGTTCTTC. Amino acids: CASPPVSHLTTDEQFF. The rearrangement links TRBV28 to TRBJ2-1; unclear D gene. Trimming took off 8 bases at V and 8 bases at J, with 25 bases between the two ends. The germline V gene encodes CDR1 MDHEN and CDR2 SYDVKM. This CDR3 region has 16 residues.

The CDR3 DNA is TGTGTTTCGATGGACAGTTTGAACACTGAAGCTTTCTTT. Translating gives CVSMDSLNTEAFF. This rearrangement joins TRBV19 to TRBJ1-1, with D possibly matching TRBD1 (6 bases). The germline CDR1 and CDR2 sequences are LNHDA and SQIVND (reference sequence). CDR3 length equals 13 residues. The whole variable domain, remainder taken from reference TRBV19 and TRBJ1-1, is DGGITQSPKYLFRKEGQNVTLSCEQNLNHDAMYWYRQDPGQGLRLIYYSQIVNDFQKGDIAEGYSVSREKKESFPLTVTSAQKNPTAFYLCVSMDSLNTEAFFGQGTRLTVV.

CDR3 protein: CASSYPMGTGKGEQYF. CDR3 bases: TGTGCCAGCAGTTACCCTATGGGGACAGGGAAGGGGGAGCAGTACTTC. The chain uses TRBV6-6 and TRBJ2-7, with 9 nucleotides matching TRBD1. This CDR3 has 16 residues. Per germline, CDR1 MNHNY and CDR2 SVGAGI (reference sequence). Trimming took 2 bases from V and 7 from J; bases not matched to a gene: 12.

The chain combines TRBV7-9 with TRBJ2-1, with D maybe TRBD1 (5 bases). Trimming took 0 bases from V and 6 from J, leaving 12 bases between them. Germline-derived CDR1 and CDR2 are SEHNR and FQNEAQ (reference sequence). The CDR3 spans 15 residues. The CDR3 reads CASSLARQLINEQFF. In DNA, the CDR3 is TGTGCCAGCAGCTTAGCGAGACAGTTAATCAATGAGCAGTTCTTC. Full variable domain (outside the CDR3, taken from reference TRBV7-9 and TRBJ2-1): DTGVSQNPRHKITKRGQNVTFRCDPISEHNRLYWYRQTLGQGPEFLTYFQNEAQLEKSRLLSDRFSAERPKGSFSTLEIQRTEQGDSAMYLCASSLARQLINEQFFGPGTRLTVL.

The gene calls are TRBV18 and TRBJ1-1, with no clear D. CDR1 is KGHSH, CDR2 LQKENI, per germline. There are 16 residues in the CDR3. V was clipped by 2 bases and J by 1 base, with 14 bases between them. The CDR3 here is CASSPVGEVRNTEAFF. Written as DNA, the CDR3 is TGTGCCAGCTCACCAGTCGGTGAAGTAAGGAACACTGAAGCTTTCTTT.

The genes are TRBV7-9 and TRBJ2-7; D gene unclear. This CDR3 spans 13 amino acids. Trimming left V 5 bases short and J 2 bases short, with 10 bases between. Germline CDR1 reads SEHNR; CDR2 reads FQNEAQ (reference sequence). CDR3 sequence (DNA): TGTGCCAGCAGCCCAGAATTGGCCTACGAGCAGTACTTC. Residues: CASSPELAYEQYF.

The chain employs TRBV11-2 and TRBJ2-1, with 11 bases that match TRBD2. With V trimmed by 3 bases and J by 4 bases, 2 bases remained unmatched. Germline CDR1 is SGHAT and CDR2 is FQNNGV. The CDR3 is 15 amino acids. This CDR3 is CASSFGTSGYNEQFF. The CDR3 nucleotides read TGTGCCAGCAGCTTCGGGACTAGCGGTTACAATGAGCAGTTCTTC.

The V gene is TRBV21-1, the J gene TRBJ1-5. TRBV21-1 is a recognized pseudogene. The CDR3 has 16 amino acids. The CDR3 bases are TGTGCCAGCAGCAAAGGGGGCGGGGCTTCAGGGCAGCCCCAGCATTTT. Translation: CASSKGGGASGQPQHF.

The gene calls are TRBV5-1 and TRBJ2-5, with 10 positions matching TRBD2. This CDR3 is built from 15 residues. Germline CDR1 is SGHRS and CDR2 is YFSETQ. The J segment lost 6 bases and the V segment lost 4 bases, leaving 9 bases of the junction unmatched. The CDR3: CASSPRTSGEQTQYF. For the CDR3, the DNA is TGCGCCAGCAGCCCCCGGACTAGCGGAGAACAGACCCAGTACTTC.

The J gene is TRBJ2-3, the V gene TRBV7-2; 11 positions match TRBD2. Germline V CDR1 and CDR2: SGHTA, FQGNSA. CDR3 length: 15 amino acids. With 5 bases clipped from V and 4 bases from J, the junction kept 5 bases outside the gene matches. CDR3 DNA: TGTGCCAGCAGCCCACTAGCGGGAGCCGCAGATACGCAGTATTTT. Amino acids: CASSPLAGAADTQYF.

CDR3 nucleotide sequence: TGTGCCATCAGTGAAAAGGGGATCACTGAAGCTTTCTTT. The encoded protein is CAISEKGITEAFF. J is TRBJ1-1 and V is TRBV10-3; maybe TRBD1 (5 bases). Germline V gives CDR1 ENHRY, CDR2 SYGVKD. The V and J ends lost 3 bases and 4 bases respectively, with 9 bases between them. CDR3 length equals 13 residues.

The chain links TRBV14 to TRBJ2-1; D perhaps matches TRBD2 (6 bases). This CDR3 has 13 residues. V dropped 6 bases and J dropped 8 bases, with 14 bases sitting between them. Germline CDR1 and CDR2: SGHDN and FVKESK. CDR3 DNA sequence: TGTGCCAGCAGAGAAGCCGGGAGCTATGAGCAGTTCTTC. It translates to CASREAGSYEQFF.

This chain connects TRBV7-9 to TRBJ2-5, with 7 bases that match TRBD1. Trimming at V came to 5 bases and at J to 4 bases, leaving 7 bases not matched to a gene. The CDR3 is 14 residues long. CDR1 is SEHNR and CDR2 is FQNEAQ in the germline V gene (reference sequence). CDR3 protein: CASSARDSPETQYF. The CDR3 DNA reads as TGTGCCAGCAGCGCCCGGGACAGCCCAGAGACCCAGTACTTC.

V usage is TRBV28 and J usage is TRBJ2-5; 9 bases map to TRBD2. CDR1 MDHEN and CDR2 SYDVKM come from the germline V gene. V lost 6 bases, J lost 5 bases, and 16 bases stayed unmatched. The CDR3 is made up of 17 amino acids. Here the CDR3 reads CASSPLPSGRFHETQYF. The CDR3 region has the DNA TGTGCCAGCAGCCCATTACCCAGCGGGAGGTTCCATGAGACCCAGTACTTC. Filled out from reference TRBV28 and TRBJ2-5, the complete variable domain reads DVKVTQSSRYLVKRTGEKVFLECVQDMDHENMFWYRQDPGLGLRLIYFSYDVKMKEKGDIPEGYSVSREKKERFSLILESASTNQTSMYLCASSPLPSGRFHETQYFGPGTRLLVL.

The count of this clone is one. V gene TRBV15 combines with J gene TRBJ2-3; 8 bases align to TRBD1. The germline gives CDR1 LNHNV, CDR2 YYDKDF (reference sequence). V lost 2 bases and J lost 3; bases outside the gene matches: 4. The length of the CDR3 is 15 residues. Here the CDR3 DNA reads TGTGCCACCAGCAGACAGGGGGCGCCGACAGATACGCAGTATTTT. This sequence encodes CATSRQGAPTDTQYF.

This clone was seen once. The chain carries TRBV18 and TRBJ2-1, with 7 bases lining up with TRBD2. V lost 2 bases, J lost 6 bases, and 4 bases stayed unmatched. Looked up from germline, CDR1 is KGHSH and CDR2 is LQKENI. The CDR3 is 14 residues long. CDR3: CASSPRAGVNEQFF. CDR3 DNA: TGTGCCAGCTCACCAAGGGCGGGAGTCAATGAGCAGTTCTTC.

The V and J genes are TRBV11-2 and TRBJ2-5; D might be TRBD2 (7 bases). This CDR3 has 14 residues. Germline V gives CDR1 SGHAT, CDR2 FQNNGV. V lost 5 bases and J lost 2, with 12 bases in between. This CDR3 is CASSPGRGQETQYF. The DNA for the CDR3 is TGTGCCAGCAGCCCTGGGAGGGGGCAAGAGACCCAGTACTTC.

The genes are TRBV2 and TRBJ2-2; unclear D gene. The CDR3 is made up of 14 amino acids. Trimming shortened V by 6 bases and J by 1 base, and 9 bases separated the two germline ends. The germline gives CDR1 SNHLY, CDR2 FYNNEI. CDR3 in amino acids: CASRGILNTGELFF. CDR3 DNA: TGTGCCAGCAGGGGCATCTTGAACACCGGGGAGCTGTTTTTT.

The CDR3 sequence: CASSMGTSWLFF. Here the CDR3 DNA reads TGTGCCAGCAGCATGGGGACTAGTTGGTTATTCTTC. The chain carries TRBV5-6 and TRBJ2-1; TRBD2 matches 8 bases. Germline CDR1 is SGHDT and CDR2 is YYEEEE. The J segment lost 16 bases and the V segment lost 4 bases, leaving 10 bases of the junction unmatched. This CDR3 comprises 12 residues. The full variable domain, with the rest looked up from reference TRBV5-6 and TRBJ2-1, is DAGVTQSPTHLIKTRGQQVTLRCSPKSGHDTVSWYQQALGQGPQFIFQYYEEEERQRGNFPDRFSGHQFPNYSSELNVNALLLGDSALYLCASSMGTSWLFFGPGTRLTVL.

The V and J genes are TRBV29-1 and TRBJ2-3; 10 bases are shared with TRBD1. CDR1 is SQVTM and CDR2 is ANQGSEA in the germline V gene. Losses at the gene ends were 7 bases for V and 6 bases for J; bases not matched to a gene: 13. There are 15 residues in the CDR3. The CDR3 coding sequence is TGCAGCGGGGACAGGGGAAAGGCTGGCTCGGATACGCAGTATTTT. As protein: CSGDRGKAGSDTQYF.